One sample yielded the 29 T cell receptor beta chains listed below, sequenced in a study of blood T cells in healthy people across ages. A sample-barcoded 5' primer and a J-beta primer mix were used in a second PCR of about 7 to 11 cycles. From the 5' RACE reads, TCRdb called clonotypes with MiXCR, one entry per CDR3 protein. The sample carries 850,000 to 1,300,000 distinct CDR3 sequences, around 43% recorded once. Sequencing used blood. These receptors were taken from a woman aged 55-70 years in good health.

The chain joins TRBV5-1 to TRBJ2-1; possibly TRBD1 or TRBD2 for D (5 bases each). Germline CDR1 reads SGHRS; CDR2 reads YFSETQ. Trimming took 4 bases from V and 4 from J, leaving 21 bases between them. This CDR3 is 17 amino acids long. Here the CDR3 reads CASSPKFTGPRYNEQFF. The DNA for the CDR3 is TGCGCCAGCAGCCCCAAGTTCACGGGACCTCGGTACAATGAGCAGTTCTTC.

The gene calls are TRBV9 and TRBJ2-7, with D possibly TRBD2 on 6 matching bases. The CDR3 covers 15 residues. Germline CDR1 reads SGDLS; CDR2 reads YYNGEE. V lost 4 bases, J lost 5 bases, and 19 bases lay in between. CDR3 sequence reads: CASSSPQGREDEQYF. DNA of the CDR3: TGTGCCAGCAGCTCCCCCCAGGGCAGGGAGGACGAGCAGTACTTC.

The V and J genes are TRBV11-3 and TRBJ1-2, with D possibly matching TRBD1 (5 bases). CDR3 length equals 19 residues. In germline, CDR1 is SGHNT, CDR2 YENEEA. Trimming shortened V by 0 bases and J by 5 bases, and 25 bases separated the two germline ends. This CDR3 reads CASSLDGAINPNGGYGYTF. The CDR3 DNA reads TGTGCCAGCAGCTTAGATGGAGCTATTAATCCAAACGGGGGGTATGGCTACACCTTC.

This clonotype was picked up a small number of times. Here the CDR3 DNA reads TGTGCCAGCAGCTACCAAGGACAGGGCATCCAGTTCTTC. This codes for CASSYQGQGIQFF. The rearrangement uses TRBV7-9 and TRBJ2-1, with TRBD1 identical over 8 bases. This CDR3 is built from 13 residues. Germline CDR1 and CDR2: SEHNR and FQNEAQ (reference sequence). The J segment lost 13 bases and the V segment lost 4 bases, leaving 9 bases of the junction unmatched.

In this sample, this clonotype turned up a few times. The gene calls are TRBV12-3 or TRBV12-4 and TRBJ2-4; perhaps TRBD2 as D (7 bases). Trimming took off 6 bases at V and 1 base at J, with 13 bases between the two ends. This CDR3 is built from 15 residues. The CDR3 sequence is CASRTRGGAKNIQYF. The CDR3, as DNA: TGTGCCAGCAGAACTAGGGGGGGGGCCAAAAACATTCAGTACTTC.

In this sample, this clonotype turned up a few times. V is TRBV12-3 or TRBV12-4 and J is TRBJ2-5; TRBD2 matches 12 bases. The CDR3 runs 13 residues. V shed 5 bases and J 7 bases; nucleotides not matched to a gene: 2. CDR3 amino acids: CASSRTSGMTQYF. For the CDR3, the DNA is TGTGCCAGCAGTCGGACTAGCGGGATGACCCAGTACTTC.

CDR3 in DNA: TGTGCCACCAGCGTCACTAGCGGCTCCTACAATGAGCAGTTCTTC. Translating it yields CATSVTSGSYNEQFF. The chain links TRBV24-1 to TRBJ2-1; TRBD2 agrees at 8 bases. The CDR3 length is 15 residues. Germline V gene sequence: CDR1 KGHDR, CDR2 SFDVKD. Germline trimming cut 7 bases from V and 0 bases from J; bases unmatched to any gene: 4.

With respect to this clonotype: The CDR3 end shows no conserved phenylalanine or tryptophan, and so a read error is likely. It is unclear where the CDR3 begins or ends on the DNA, so no DNA is shown, and the CDR3 is as TCRdb lists it. V usage is TRBV21-1 and J usage is TRBJ2-3; TRBD1 is taken as the D call from the table, unchecked against the DNA. TRBV21-1 is noted as a pseudogene. The CDR3 adds up to 17 amino acids, both ends counted. CDR3 protein: CASSKSYRNRGTYEQYL.

This clonotype occurred many times. The gene calls are TRBV9 and TRBJ2-7; 10 bases line up with TRBD2. This CDR3 contains 15 residues. With 0 bases clipped from V and 4 bases from J, the junction kept 4 bases outside the gene matches. Germline CDR1 is SGDLS and CDR2 is YYNGEE. CDR3 region: CASSVASSGRYEQYF. The CDR3 DNA is TGTGCCAGCAGCGTAGCGTCTAGCGGGAGATACGAGCAGTACTTC.

The rearrangement uses TRBV4-1 and TRBJ2-7; D is unclear. Between the trimmed V and J ends, which lost 4 bases and 2 bases, there was a span of 15 bases. This CDR3 comprises 15 residues. Germline V gene lookup returns CDR1 MGHRA and CDR2 YSYEKL. The CDR3 nucleotides are TGCGCCAGCAGCCTCCGTACCGCGGATACCTACGAGCAGTACTTC. This codes for CASSLRTADTYEQYF.

This clonotype showed up just a few times. This CDR3 is CASSQDLTGDLYEQYF. Here the CDR3 DNA reads TGCGCCAGCAGCCAAGATCTAACAGGTGACCTCTACGAGCAGTACTTC. The chain joins TRBV4-1 to TRBJ2-7; possibly TRBD1 for D (5 bases). CDR3 length equals 16 residues. Trimming removed 0 bases at V and 3 bases at J, with 15 bases between. Per germline, CDR1 MGHRA and CDR2 YSYEKL.

In DNA form, the CDR3 reads TGTGCCAGCAGTTTTGAGGGAGGCGGCCACAATGAGCAGTTCTTC. Translation: CASSFEGGGHNEQFF. The rearrangement joins TRBV27 to TRBJ2-1; maybe TRBD2 (6 bases). The CDR3 extends over 15 amino acids. Germline loops: CDR1 MNHEY, CDR2 SMNVEV (reference sequence). V dropped 3 bases and J dropped 5 bases, with 14 bases sitting between them.

The CDR3 DNA reads TGTGCCAGCATCCCGACCCCCACAGGTCGCTCCTACAATGAGCAGTTCTTC. Its protein product is CASIPTPTGRSYNEQFF. The J gene is TRBJ2-1, the V gene TRBV11-2, with D maybe TRBD1 (5 bases). Germline V CDR1 and CDR2: SGHAT, FQNNGV. The CDR3 consists of 17 residues. V was pared by 7 bases and J by 0 bases, with 19 bases between.

The chain is built from TRBV29-1 and TRBJ2-7, with 10 bases that match TRBD1. V shed 7 bases and J 4 bases; nucleotides not matched to a gene: 22. The CDR3 sequence is 18 residues long. Germline V CDR1 and CDR2: SQVTM, ANQGSEA. Written as DNA, the CDR3 is TGCAGCGCGCTCCCCGGGACAGGGGCCGGGAGGGCCACGTACGAGCAGTACTTC. The encoded protein is CSALPGTGAGRATYEQYF.

The gene calls are TRBV20-1 and TRBJ2-7; D may correspond to TRBD1 or TRBD2 (5 bases each). The CDR3 has 15 residues. Germline CDR1 reads DFQATT; CDR2 reads SNEGSKA (reference sequence). The V gene lost 0 bases and the J gene lost 2 bases, with 14 bases spanning the gap. CDR3 protein: CSARDSQGDPYEQYF. The CDR3 bases are TGCAGTGCTAGAGATAGCCAGGGAGATCCCTACGAGCAGTACTTC.

Notes on this clonotype: A read error may produce the germline difference seen at one junction end. The chain carries TRBV2 and TRBJ1-2; D gene ambiguous. The germline V gene has CDR1 SNHLY and CDR2 FYNNEI. The CDR3 is 18 residues long. This chain's CDR3 is CASSGSDIDIPANYDYTF. For the CDR3, the DNA is TGTGCCAGCAGTGGTTCCGACATTGATATTCCAGCTAACTATGACTACACCTTC.

The V and J genes are TRBV29-1 and TRBJ2-7; 7 positions match TRBD2. Trimming removed 1 base from V and 0 bases from J; junction bases left unmatched: 6. This CDR3 has 15 residues. Germline V gives CDR1 SQVTM, CDR2 ANQGSEA. In nucleotides, the CDR3 is TGCAGCGTTGAAGGGGGGGAGGGACTCTCCTACGAGCAGTACTTC. Translating it yields CSVEGGEGLSYEQYF.

The chain couples TRBV27 to TRBJ2-7; tentatively, D is TRBD1 or TRBD2 (6 bases each). Trimming took off 5 bases at V and 2 bases at J, with 16 bases between the two ends. Germline loops: CDR1 MNHEY, CDR2 SMNVEV (reference sequence). This CDR3 comprises 15 residues. The CDR3 is CASSVNREDPYEQYF. DNA of the CDR3: TGTGCCAGCAGTGTAAACAGGGAGGACCCCTACGAGCAGTACTTC.

This clonotype came up many times. A much larger clone lies a single base off, so this may be a read error. The chain carries TRBV5-1 and TRBJ2-7, with D perhaps matching TRBD2 (6 bases). V shed 4 bases and J shed 7 bases, with 18 bases lying between them. Looked up from germline, CDR1 is SGHRS and CDR2 is YFSETQ. The CDR3 loop spans 14 amino acids. CDR3 nucleotides: TGCGCCAGCAGCCTCGGGGGAGCTTCGAATGAGCAGTACTTC. Residues: CASSLGGASNEQYF.

V usage is TRBV28 and J usage is TRBJ1-2; a possible D gene is TRBD1 (6 bases). The V end lost 5 bases, the J end lost 4 bases, and 14 bases lay between the germline ends. Germline V lookup: CDR1 MDHEN, CDR2 SYDVKM. The CDR3 totals 14 residues. The CDR3, as DNA: TGTGCCAGCAGTCTGGCCAGGGGCCTCTATGGCTACACCTTC. Its translation: CASSLARGLYGYTF.

The chain links TRBV19 to TRBJ1-5; D uncertain. CDR3 size: 10 residues. Trimming took off 9 bases at V and 5 bases at J, with 5 bases between the two ends. Germline V CDR1 and CDR2: LNHDA, SQIVND (reference sequence). The CDR3 nucleotides are TGTGCCAGCGGGCATCAGCCCCAGCATTTT. Translated, it gives CASGHQPQHF.

The chain couples TRBV3-1 to TRBJ1-4; D is perhaps TRBD1 (6 bases). This CDR3 is 16 amino acids long. Per germline, CDR1 LGHDT and CDR2 YNNKEL (reference sequence). Trimming left V 0 bases short and J 8 bases short, with 16 bases between. CDR3 DNA sequence: TGTGCCAGCAGCCAAGACCGACAGGTGATTAGGGAAAAACTGTTTTTT. Protein sequence: CASSQDRQVIREKLFF.

The V gene is TRBV9, the J gene TRBJ2-1; 12 bases match TRBD2. The ends lost 3 bases at V and 2 bases at J; junction bases unmatched: 12. The CDR3 totals 19 residues. Germline-derived CDR1 and CDR2 are SGDLS and YYNGEE. The DNA of the CDR3 is TGTGCCAGCAGCGCCTTTGCCGGGGGGACTAGCGGGCCCTACAATGAGCAGTTCTTC. Its protein is CASSAFAGGTSGPYNEQFF.

This clonotype turned up a few times. The chain links TRBV29-1 to TRBJ2-3; D ambiguous. V was trimmed by 8 bases and J by 0 bases, leaving 12 bases between them. Germline values: CDR1 SQVTM, CDR2 ANQGSEA. The CDR3 extends over 13 amino acids. Written as DNA, the CDR3 is TGCAGCCTTGCTGACACTAGCACAGATACGCAGTATTTT. Translating it yields CSLADTSTDTQYF.

This chain uses TRBV20-1 with TRBJ2-7; tentatively, D is TRBD1 or TRBD2 (5 bases each). Trimming took off 5 bases at V and 7 bases at J, with 12 bases between the two ends. The germline V gene has CDR1 DFQATT and CDR2 SNEGSKA (reference sequence). The CDR3 covers 11 residues. The CDR3 is CSAGTANEQYF. CDR3 bases: TGCAGTGCTGGGACGGCCAATGAGCAGTACTTC.

This clonotype was seen at least ten times. V gene TRBV29-1 combines with J gene TRBJ2-1, with D unresolved. CDR1 SQVTM and CDR2 ANQGSEA come from the germline V gene. Trimming shortened V by 2 bases and J by 9 bases, and 8 bases separated the two germline ends. The CDR3 extends over 11 amino acids. The CDR3 DNA reads TGCAGCGTTGAATTGTTTGCTGAGCAGTTCTTC. It yields the protein CSVELFAEQFF.

This rearrangement joins TRBV27 to TRBJ2-1; 7 bases line up with TRBD2. Per germline, CDR1 MNHEY and CDR2 SMNVEV (reference sequence). Trimming removed 4 bases from V and 12 bases from J; junction bases left unmatched: 12. The CDR3 extends over 14 amino acids. The CDR3 here is CASSSRLAGGRQFF. The CDR3, as DNA: TGTGCCAGCAGTTCCAGACTAGCCGGGGGGAGGCAGTTCTTC.

The rearrangement joins TRBV4-2 to TRBJ2-4; possibly TRBD2 for D (7 bases). The CDR3 runs to 14 residues. Germline-derived CDR1 and CDR2 are LGHNA and YNFKEQ. The V end was cut by 0 bases, the J end by 13 bases, with 16 bases between. The CDR3 nucleotides are TGTGCCAGCAGCCAAGAAGGGGAGGGGGTTGTGCAGTACTTC. Its translation is CASSQEGEGVVQYF.

The chain carries TRBV9 and TRBJ2-3; TRBD2 matches at 7 bases. This CDR3 contains 16 residues. Germline CDR1 and CDR2: SGDLS and YYNGEE. V trimming: 0 bases; J trimming: 2 bases; junction bases outside the gene matches: 6. The CDR3 region has the DNA TGTGCCAGCAGCGTAGACGCGGGGGAGTTCACAGATACGCAGTATTTT. It specifies CASSVDAGEFTDTQYF.